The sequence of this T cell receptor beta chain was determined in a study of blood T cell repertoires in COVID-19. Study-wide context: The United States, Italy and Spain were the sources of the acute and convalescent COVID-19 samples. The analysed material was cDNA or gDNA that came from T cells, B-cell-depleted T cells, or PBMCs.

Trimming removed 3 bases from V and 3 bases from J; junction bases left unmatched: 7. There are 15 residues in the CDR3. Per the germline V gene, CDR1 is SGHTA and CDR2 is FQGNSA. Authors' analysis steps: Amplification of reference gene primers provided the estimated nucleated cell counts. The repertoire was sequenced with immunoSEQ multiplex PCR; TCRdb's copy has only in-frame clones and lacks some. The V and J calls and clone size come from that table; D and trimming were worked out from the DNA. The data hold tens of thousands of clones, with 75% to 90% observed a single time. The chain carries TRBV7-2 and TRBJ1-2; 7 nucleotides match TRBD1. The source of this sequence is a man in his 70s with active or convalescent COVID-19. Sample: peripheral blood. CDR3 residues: CASSFVSTGDYGYTF. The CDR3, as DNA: TGTGCCAGCAGCTTTGTTTCAACAGGGGACTATGGCTACACCTTC.